This TCR beta chain was captured by sequencing in a study of blood T cell repertoires in COVID-19. Study-level background: Samples of COVID-19 (acute and convalescent) were obtained from the United States, Italy and Spain.

Germline V gene sequence: CDR1 MNHNS, CDR2 SASEGT. Trimming took off 2 bases at V and 3 bases at J, with 5 bases between the two ends. The CDR3 has 13 residues. Seattle-derived patients entered the study during active infection and were followed longitudinally. Profiling relied on immunoSEQ multiplex PCR, and the TCRdb table lists in-frame clones only, not all of them. The sample has about 240,000 clones, around 86% seen once. The V gene is TRBV6-1, the J gene TRBJ1-3; D is unresolved. This receptor was identified in a woman of 80 years or more with COVID-19, enrolled during active disease. The sample comprised peripheral blood. CDR3 DNA: TGTGCCAGCAGTGAAACCGGTGGAAACACCATATATTTT. Translated, it gives CASSETGGNTIYF.